Listed below are T cell receptor beta chains from one sample, sequenced in a study of blood T cells in healthy people across ages. A single record per CDR3 protein comes from TCRdb applying MiXCR to the 5' RACE reads. The profile shows around 970,000 distinct CDR3 sequences, roughly half of them singletons. The sample was blood. The source is a woman aged 55-69 years in good health. Both conserved end residues are part of each CDR3. D genes are given only for firm matches. The size field is filled for only some rows; it gives once, few, many or a size class.

CDR3 protein: CASSLVGPNNEQYF
CDR3 DNA: TGTGCCAGCAGCCTCGTGGGGCCCAATAACGAGCAGTACTTC
D gene: NA
clone size: NA
J gene: TRBJ2-7
V gene: TRBV12-3/TRBV12-4

CDR3 protein: CASSPLTSGANVLTF
CDR3 DNA: TGTGCCAGCAGCCCATTGACCTCTGGGGCCAACGTCCTGACTTTC
D gene: NA
clone size: NA
J gene: TRBJ2-6
V gene: TRBV7-9

CDR3 protein: CASSDGTSGTYEQYF
CDR3 DNA: TGTGCCAGCAGTGATGGGACTAGCGGGACCTACGAGCAGTACTTC
D gene: TRBD2
clone size: few
J gene: TRBJ2-7
V gene: TRBV6-1

CDR3 protein: CASSLLGRTGKETQYF
CDR3 DNA: TGTGCCAGCAGCCTCCTCGGCAGGACAGGGAAAGAGACCCAGTACTTC
D gene: TRBD1
clone size: NA
J gene: TRBJ2-5
V gene: TRBV12-3/TRBV12-4

CDR3 protein: CASSVTTGKGNTEAFF
CDR3 DNA: TGTGCCAGCAGCGTAACGACAGGGAAGGGGAACACTGAAGCTTTCTTT
D gene: TRBD1
clone size: NA
J gene: TRBJ1-1
V gene: TRBV7-2

CDR3 protein: CSAAFRGTDTQYF
CDR3 DNA: TGCAGCGCGGCATTTAGGGGCACAGATACGCAGTATTTT
D gene: NA
clone size: NA
J gene: TRBJ2-3
V gene: TRBV29-1

CDR3 protein: CTSSLAQNTGELFF
CDR3 DNA: TGTACCAGCAGTTTAGCCCAGAACACCGGGGAGCTGTTTTTT
D gene: NA
clone size: once
J gene: TRBJ2-2
V gene: TRBV28

CDR3 protein: CASSPTGQGHGYTF
CDR3 DNA: TGTGCCAGCAGTCCAACGGGGCAGGGGCATGGCTACACCTTC
D gene: NA
clone size: few
J gene: TRBJ1-2
V gene: TRBV12-3/TRBV12-4

CDR3 protein: CASRMMTSGSYEQYF
CDR3 DNA: TGTGCCAGCAGGATGATGACTAGCGGCTCCTACGAGCAGTACTTC
D gene: TRBD2
clone size: many
J gene: TRBJ2-7
V gene: TRBV28

CDR3 protein: CASSQDARVGGYTF
CDR3 DNA: TGTGCCAGCAGCCAAGATGCCAGGGTAGGAGGCTACACCTTC
D gene: NA
clone size: NA
J gene: TRBJ1-2
V gene: TRBV14

CDR3 protein: CATSRDQDGSYEQYF
CDR3 DNA: TGTGCCACCAGCAGGGACCAGGACGGCTCCTACGAGCAGTACTTC
D gene: NA
clone size: NA
J gene: TRBJ2-7
V gene: TRBV15

CDR3 protein: CASSPGRSPQETQYF
CDR3 DNA: TGCGCCAGCAGTCCCGGAAGGAGTCCACAAGAGACCCAGTACTTC
D gene: NA
clone size: many
J gene: TRBJ2-5
V gene: TRBV5-1

CDR3 protein: CASSLLRDSQETQYF
CDR3 DNA: TGTGCCAGCTCACTACTCCGGGACAGCCAAGAGACCCAGTACTTC
D gene: TRBD1
clone size: NA
J gene: TRBJ2-5
V gene: TRBV18

CDR3 protein: CASSRNTGGSDGYTF
CDR3 DNA: TGTGCCAGCAGCCGGAACACAGGGGGCTCAGATGGCTACACCTTC
D gene: TRBD1
clone size: NA
J gene: TRBJ1-2
V gene: TRBV3-1

CDR3 protein: CASSYAGETQYF
CDR3 DNA: TGTGCCAGCAGCTATGCTGGAGAGACCCAGTACTTC
D gene: NA
clone size: few
J gene: TRBJ2-5
V gene: TRBV7-2

CDR3 protein: CASSVRGVQQQFF
CDR3 DNA: TGTGCCAGCAGTGTGCGGGGGGTCCAGCAGCAGTTCTTC
D gene: TRBD2
clone size: NA
J gene: TRBJ2-1
V gene: TRBV2

CDR3 protein: CASSAPLAGDNEQFF
CDR3 DNA: TGTGCCAGCAGTGCGCCCCTAGCGGGAGACAATGAGCAGTTCTTC
D gene: TRBD2
clone size: NA
J gene: TRBJ2-1
V gene: TRBV25-1

CDR3 protein: CASSQGWTSGDNEQFF
CDR3 DNA: TGTGCCAGCAGCCAAGGGTGGACTAGCGGGGACAATGAGCAGTTCTTC
D gene: TRBD2
clone size: NA
J gene: TRBJ2-1
V gene: TRBV4-2

CDR3 protein: CSATRLAGGEETQYF
CDR3 DNA: TGCAGTGCCACCCGGCTAGCGGGAGGGGAAGAGACCCAGTACTTC
D gene: TRBD2
clone size: NA
J gene: TRBJ2-5
V gene: TRBV20-1

CDR3 protein: CASSLGGSGIEQFF
CDR3 DNA: TGTGCCAGCAGCTTAGGCGGGAGTGGTATTGAGCAGTTCTTC
D gene: TRBD2
clone size: NA
J gene: TRBJ2-1
V gene: TRBV7-6

CDR3 protein: CAWDRPGTHGYTF
CDR3 DNA: TGTGCCTGGGACCGCCCAGGGACCCATGGCTACACCTTC
D gene: NA
clone size: once
J gene: TRBJ1-2
V gene: TRBV30

CDR3 protein: CSALGTGAYGYTF
CDR3 DNA: TGCAGCGCCCTCGGTACAGGGGCGTATGGCTACACCTTC
D gene: TRBD1
clone size: few
J gene: TRBJ1-2
V gene: TRBV29-1

CDR3 protein: CASSLEGLALYEQYF
CDR3 DNA: TGTGCCAGCAGCTTAGAGGGACTAGCCCTGTACGAGCAGTACTTC
D gene: TRBD2
clone size: NA
J gene: TRBJ2-7
V gene: TRBV7-2

CDR3 protein: CSAPDRSGANVLTF
CDR3 DNA: TGCAGTGCTCCGGACAGGTCTGGGGCCAACGTCCTGACTTTC
D gene: TRBD1
clone size: NA
J gene: TRBJ2-6
V gene: TRBV20-1

CDR3 protein: CASRGLSGYTF
CDR3 DNA: TGCGCCAGCAGGGGACTCAGCGGCTACACCTTC
D gene: NA
clone size: NA
J gene: TRBJ1-2
V gene: TRBV5-1

CDR3 protein: CSAIHRAGAYNEQFF
CDR3 DNA: TGCAGTGCTATCCATCGCGCGGGAGCCTACAATGAGCAGTTCTTC
D gene: TRBD2
clone size: few
J gene: TRBJ2-1
V gene: TRBV20-1

CDR3 protein: CSVVPGGGYEQYF
CDR3 DNA: TGCAGCGTTGTCCCTGGGGGAGGCTACGAGCAGTACTTC
D gene: NA
clone size: NA
J gene: TRBJ2-7
V gene: TRBV29-1

CDR3 protein: CASSRRGASEAFF
CDR3 DNA: TGTGCCAGCAGTAGACGGGGGGCCTCTGAAGCTTTCTTT
D gene: NA
clone size: NA
J gene: TRBJ1-1
V gene: TRBV2

CDR3 protein: CATSDYPVTDTQYF
CDR3 DNA: TGTGCCACCAGTGATTACCCGGTCACAGATACGCAGTATTTT
D gene: NA
clone size: NA
J gene: TRBJ2-3
V gene: TRBV24-1

CDR3 protein: CASSGGRGLAKFF
CDR3 DNA: TGTGCCAGCAGTGGCGGAAGGGGACTAGCCAAGTTCTTC
D gene: TRBD2
clone size: NA
J gene: TRBJ2-1
V gene: TRBV6-2/TRBV6-3

CDR3 protein: CASRSEQGGVVQPQHF
CDR3 DNA: TGTGCCAGCAGATCCGAACAGGGGGGGGTCGTTCAGCCCCAGCATTTT
D gene: TRBD1
clone size: once
J gene: TRBJ1-5
V gene: TRBV28

CDR3 protein: CASQRGGVRNQPQHF
CDR3 DNA: TGTGCCAGCCAAAGGGGGGGGGTCCGAAATCAGCCCCAGCATTTT
D gene: NA
clone size: NA
J gene: TRBJ1-5
V gene: TRBV7-2

CDR3 protein: CASSLPGQGAREQYF
CDR3 DNA: TGTGCCAGCAGCTTGCCGGGACAGGGGGCGCGGGAGCAGTACTTC
D gene: TRBD1
clone size: NA
J gene: TRBJ2-4
V gene: TRBV7-8

CDR3 protein: CASSLLAGFTDTQYF
CDR3 DNA: TGTGCCAGCAGCTTACTAGCGGGATTCACAGATACGCAGTATTTT
D gene: TRBD2
clone size: few
J gene: TRBJ2-3
V gene: TRBV7-2

CDR3 protein: CATLGQGTYEQYF
CDR3 DNA: TGTGCCACCTTGGGACAGGGAACCTACGAGCAGTACTTC
D gene: TRBD1
clone size: once
J gene: TRBJ2-7
V gene: TRBV7-9

CDR3 protein: CASRDRLNYGYTF
CDR3 DNA: TGTGCCAGCAGAGACAGGCTTAACTATGGCTACACCTTC
D gene: NA
clone size: few
J gene: TRBJ1-2
V gene: TRBV12-3/TRBV12-4

CDR3 protein: CASSGTSGRNNEQFF
CDR3 DNA: TGTGCCAGCAGTGGGACTAGCGGGAGGAACAATGAGCAGTTCTTC
D gene: TRBD2
clone size: few
J gene: TRBJ2-1
V gene: TRBV7-9

CDR3 protein: CASSRGTGSNDEQFF
CDR3 DNA: TGCGCCAGCAGCCGAGGGACCGGGAGCAACGATGAGCAGTTCTTC
D gene: NA
clone size: NA
J gene: TRBJ2-1
V gene: TRBV4-1

CDR3 protein: CVSSGSKNEQFF
CDR3 DNA: TGCGTATCTAGCGGGAGTAAGAATGAGCAGTTCTTC
D gene: TRBD2
clone size: NA
J gene: TRBJ2-1
V gene: TRBV29-1

CDR3 protein: CVSSLDRGNGYTF
CDR3 DNA: TGTGTCAGCAGCTTAGACAGGGGGAATGGCTACACCTTC
D gene: TRBD1
clone size: NA
J gene: TRBJ1-2
V gene: TRBV7-2

CDR3 protein: CATSEDGYQPQHF
CDR3 DNA: TGTGCCACCAGTGAGGACGGCTATCAGCCCCAGCATTTT
D gene: NA
clone size: NA
J gene: TRBJ1-5
V gene: TRBV24-1

CDR3 protein: CASSLGRTSGYNEQFF
CDR3 DNA: TGTGCCAGCAGCTTAGGACGGACTAGCGGGTACAATGAGCAGTTCTTC
D gene: TRBD2
clone size: NA
J gene: TRBJ2-1
V gene: TRBV7-2

CDR3 protein: CASSLEGGSYEQYF
CDR3 DNA: TGTGCCAGCAGCTTAGAGGGAGGATCCTACGAGCAGTACTTC
D gene: NA
clone size: many
J gene: TRBJ2-7
V gene: TRBV5-1

CDR3 protein: CASSRDRGPWSTQYF
CDR3 DNA: TGTGCCAGCAGCCGGGACAGGGGGCCGTGGTCGACCCAGTACTTC
D gene: TRBD1
clone size: NA
J gene: TRBJ2-5
V gene: TRBV14

CDR3 protein: CASSWSGSYTGELFF
CDR3 DNA: TGTGCCAGCAGCTGGAGCGGGAGTTACACCGGGGAGCTGTTTTTT
D gene: TRBD2
clone size: NA
J gene: TRBJ2-2
V gene: TRBV7-2

CDR3 protein: CATSRGLENTDTQYF
CDR3 DNA: TGTGCCACCAGCAGAGGTCTAGAGAACACAGATACGCAGTATTTT
D gene: NA
clone size: NA
J gene: TRBJ2-3
V gene: TRBV15

CDR3 protein: CASSLPSRGTEAFF
CDR3 DNA: TGTGCCAGCAGCTTACCTAGCCGGGGGACCGAAGCTTTCTTT
D gene: NA
clone size: NA
J gene: TRBJ1-1
V gene: TRBV11-2

CDR3 protein: CAGSPTTGGGSYGYTF
CDR3 DNA: TGTGCCGGCTCACCGACGACAGGGGGCGGAAGTTATGGCTACACCTTC
D gene: TRBD1
clone size: NA
J gene: TRBJ1-2
V gene: TRBV18

CDR3 protein: CASSTLGGSGYEQYF
CDR3 DNA: TGTGCCAGCAGCACCCTAGGAGGGAGCGGTTACGAGCAGTACTTC
D gene: NA
clone size: NA
J gene: TRBJ2-7
V gene: TRBV28

CDR3 protein: CASSAQRGSDTQYF
CDR3 DNA: TGTGCCAGCAGCGCCCAGAGGGGCTCAGATACGCAGTATTTT
D gene: NA
clone size: NA
J gene: TRBJ2-3
V gene: TRBV7-2

CDR3 protein: CASSVAGGPGTDTQYF
CDR3 DNA: TGTGCCAGCAGCGTAGCCGGAGGACCAGGCACAGATACGCAGTATTTT
D gene: NA
clone size: few
J gene: TRBJ2-3
V gene: TRBV9